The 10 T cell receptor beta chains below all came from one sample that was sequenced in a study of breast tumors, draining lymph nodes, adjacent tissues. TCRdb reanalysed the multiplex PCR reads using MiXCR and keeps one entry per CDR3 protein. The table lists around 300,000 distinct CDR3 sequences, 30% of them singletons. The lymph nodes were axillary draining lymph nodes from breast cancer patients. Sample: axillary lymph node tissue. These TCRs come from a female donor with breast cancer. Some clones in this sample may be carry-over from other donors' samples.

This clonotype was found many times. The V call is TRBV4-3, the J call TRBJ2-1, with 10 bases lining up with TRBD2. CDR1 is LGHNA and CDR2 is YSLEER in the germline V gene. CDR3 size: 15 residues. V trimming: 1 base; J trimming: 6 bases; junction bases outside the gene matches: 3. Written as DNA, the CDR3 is TGCGCCAGCAGCCAAGGATCTAGCGGGAGCAATGAGCAGTTCTTC. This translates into CASSQGSSGSNEQFF.

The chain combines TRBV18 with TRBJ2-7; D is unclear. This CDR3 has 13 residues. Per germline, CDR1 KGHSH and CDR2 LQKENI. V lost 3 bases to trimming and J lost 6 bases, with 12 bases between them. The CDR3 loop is CASSPPSYIEQYF. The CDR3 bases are TGTGCCAGCTCACCTCCATCCTATATCGAGCAGTACTTC.

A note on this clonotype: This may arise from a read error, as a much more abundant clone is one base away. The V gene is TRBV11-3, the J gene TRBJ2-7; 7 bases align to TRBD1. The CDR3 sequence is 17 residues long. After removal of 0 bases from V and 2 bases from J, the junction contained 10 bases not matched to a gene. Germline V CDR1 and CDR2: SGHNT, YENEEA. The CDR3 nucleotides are TGTGCCAGCAGCTTAGACGGCGCCCGAGGGGGCCCCTACGAGCAGTACTTC. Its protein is CASSLDGARGGPYEQYF.

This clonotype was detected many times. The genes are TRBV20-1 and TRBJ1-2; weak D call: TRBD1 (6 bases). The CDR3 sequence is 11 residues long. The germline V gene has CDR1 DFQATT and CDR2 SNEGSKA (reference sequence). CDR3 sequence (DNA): TGCGACGAGGGGGGTTCCAGCGGCTACACCTTC. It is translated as CDEGGSSGYTF.

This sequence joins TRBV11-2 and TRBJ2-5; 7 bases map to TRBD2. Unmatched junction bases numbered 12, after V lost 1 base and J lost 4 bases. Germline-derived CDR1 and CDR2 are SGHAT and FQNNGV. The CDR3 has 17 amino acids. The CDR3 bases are TGTGCCAGCAGCTTAGTCGGGACTAAATGGGTGGGAGAGACCCAGTACTTC. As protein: CASSLVGTKWVGETQYF.

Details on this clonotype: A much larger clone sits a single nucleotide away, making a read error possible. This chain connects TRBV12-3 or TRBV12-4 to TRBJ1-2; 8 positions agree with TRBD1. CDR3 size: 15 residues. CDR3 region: CTSKPSGGASYGYTF. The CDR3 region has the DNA TGTACCAGCAAACCATCAGGGGGCGCGAGCTATGGCTACACCTTC.

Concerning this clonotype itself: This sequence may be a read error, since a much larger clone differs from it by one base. The CDR3 nucleotides are TGCAGTGCTTCAGGGACCCAAGAGACCCAGTGCTTC. This gives the protein CSASGTQETQCF. V gene TRBV20-1 combines with J gene TRBJ2-5; D possibly matches TRBD1 or TRBD2 (5 bases each). CDR1 and CDR2 (germline): DFQATT, SNEGSKA (reference sequence). The CDR3 runs to 12 residues.

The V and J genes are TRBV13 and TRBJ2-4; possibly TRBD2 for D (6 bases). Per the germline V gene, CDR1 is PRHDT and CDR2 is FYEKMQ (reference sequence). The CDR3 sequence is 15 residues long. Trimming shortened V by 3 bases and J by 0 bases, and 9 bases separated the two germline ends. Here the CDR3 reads CASSFSGRAKNIQYF. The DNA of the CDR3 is TGTGCCAGCAGCTTTTCCGGGAGAGCCAAAAACATTCAGTACTTC.

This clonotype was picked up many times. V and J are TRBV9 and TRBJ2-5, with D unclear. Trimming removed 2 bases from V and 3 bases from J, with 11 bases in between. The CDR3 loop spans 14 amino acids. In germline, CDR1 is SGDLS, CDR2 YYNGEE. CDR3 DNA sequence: TGTGCCAGCAGCGTTACGACTGCTAAAGAGACCCAGTACTTC. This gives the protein CASSVTTAKETQYF.

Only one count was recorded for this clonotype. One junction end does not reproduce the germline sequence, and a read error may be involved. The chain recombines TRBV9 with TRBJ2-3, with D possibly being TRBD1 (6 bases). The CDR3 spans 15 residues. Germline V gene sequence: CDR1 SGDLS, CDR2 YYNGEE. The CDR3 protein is CASNVVGQSTDTQYF. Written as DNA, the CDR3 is TGTGCCAGCAACGTAGTGGGACAAAGCACAGATACGCAGTATTTT.